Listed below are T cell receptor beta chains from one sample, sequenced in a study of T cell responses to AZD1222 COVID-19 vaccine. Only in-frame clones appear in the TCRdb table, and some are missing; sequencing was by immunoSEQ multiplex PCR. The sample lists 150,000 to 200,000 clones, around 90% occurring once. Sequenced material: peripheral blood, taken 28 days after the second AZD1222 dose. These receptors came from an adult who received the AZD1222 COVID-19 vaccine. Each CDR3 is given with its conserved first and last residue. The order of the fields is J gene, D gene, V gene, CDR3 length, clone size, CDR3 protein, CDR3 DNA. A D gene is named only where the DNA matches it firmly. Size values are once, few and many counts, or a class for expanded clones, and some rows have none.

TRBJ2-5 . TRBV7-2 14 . CASSLGLEVETQYF TGTGCCAGCAGCTTAGGGTTAGAGGTGGAGACCCAGTACTTC
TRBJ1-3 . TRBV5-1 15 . CASSLGRQSGNTIYF TGCGCCAGCAGCTTGGGTAGGCAGTCTGGAAACACCATATATTTT
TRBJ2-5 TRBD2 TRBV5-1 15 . CASSLMVAGGETQYF TGCGCCAGCAGCTTGATGGTAGCGGGAGGAGAGACCCAGTACTTC
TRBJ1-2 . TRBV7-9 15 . CASSQGGRLSYGYTF TGTGCCAGCAGCCAAGGAGGACGGCTTAGCTATGGCTACACCTTC
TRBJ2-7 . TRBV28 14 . CASRPGLMWNEQYF TGTGCCAGCAGGCCGGGACTTATGTGGAACGAGCAGTACTTC
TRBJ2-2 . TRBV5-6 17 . CASSTDRPRDGLGELFF TGTGCCAGCAGCACCGACCGTCCCAGGGACGGACTCGGGGAGCTGTTTTTT
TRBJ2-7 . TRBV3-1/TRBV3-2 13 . CASSQNKGNEQYF TGTGCCAGCAGCCAAAACAAGGGCAACGAGCAGTACTTC
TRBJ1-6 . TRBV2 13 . CASSVGIQGPLHF TGTGCCAGCAGTGTCGGGATTCAGGGACCCCTCCACTTT
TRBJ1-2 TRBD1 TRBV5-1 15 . CASSLRDSDYGGYTF TGCGCCAGCAGCTTGAGGGACAGTGACTACGGAGGCTACACCTTC
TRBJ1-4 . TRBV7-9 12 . CASSTPNEKLFF TGTGCCAGCAGTACTCCTAATGAAAAACTGTTTTTT
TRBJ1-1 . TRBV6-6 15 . CASSYNGAGNTEAFF TGTGCCAGCAGTTACAACGGAGCGGGGAACACTGAAGCTTTCTTT
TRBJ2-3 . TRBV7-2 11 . CASSPANTQYF TGTGCCAGCAGCCCCGCGAATACGCAGTATTTT
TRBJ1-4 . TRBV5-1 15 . CASSLSGHEDEKLFF TGCGCCAGCAGCTTGTCTGGCCACGAGGATGAAAAACTGTTTTTT
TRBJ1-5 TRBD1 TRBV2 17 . CASSKGQGAWGNQPQHF TGTGCCAGCAGTAAGGGACAGGGGGCTTGGGGCAATCAGCCCCAGCATTTT
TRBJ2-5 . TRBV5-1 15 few CASSRQPGLRETQYF TGCGCCAGCAGCCGGCAGCCCGGGCTACGAGAGACCCAGTACTTC
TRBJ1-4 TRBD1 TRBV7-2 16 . CASSLSGQGAASKLFF TGTGCCAGCAGCTTATCGGGGCAGGGGGCAGCCAGTAAACTGTTTTTT
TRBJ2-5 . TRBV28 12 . CASSSTTETQYF TGTGCCAGCAGTTCCACTACCGAGACCCAGTACTTC
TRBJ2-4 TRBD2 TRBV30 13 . CAWGGLAGNIQYF TGTGCCTGGGGGGGGCTAGCGGGAAACATTCAGTACTTC
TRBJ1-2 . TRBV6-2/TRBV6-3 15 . CASSYPETANYGYTF TGTGCCAGCAGTTACCCCGAGACAGCGAACTATGGCTACACCTTC
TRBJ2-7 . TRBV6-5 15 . CASSYSSGSSYEQYF TGTGCCAGCAGTTACTCCTCGGGCAGCTCCTACGAGCAGTACTTC
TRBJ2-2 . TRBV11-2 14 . CASSFHTNTGELFF TGTGCCAGCAGCTTCCACACCAACACCGGGGAGCTGTTTTTT
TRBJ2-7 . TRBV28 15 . CASSPEERGRYEQYF TGTGCCAGCAGTCCAGAGGAGAGGGGGAGATACGAGCAGTACTTC
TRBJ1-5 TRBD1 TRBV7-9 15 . CASSGGQGSNQPQHF TGTGCCAGCAGCGGCGGACAGGGCAGCAATCAGCCCCAGCATTTT
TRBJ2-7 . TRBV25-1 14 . CASSDGGGHYEQYF TGTGCCAGCAGTGATGGGGGCGGACACTACGAGCAGTACTTC
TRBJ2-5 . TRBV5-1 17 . CASGTGGGGLYQETQYF TGCGCCAGCGGAACCGGGGGCGGGGGATTGTACCAAGAGACCCAGTACTTC
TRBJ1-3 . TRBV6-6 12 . CASRGAGNTIYF TGTGCCAGCAGGGGGGCTGGAAACACCATATATTTT
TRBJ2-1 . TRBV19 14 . CASSITGRYNEQFF TGTGCCAGTAGTATAACGGGACGATACAATGAGCAGTTCTTC
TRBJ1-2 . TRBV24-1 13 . CATSPDPSWGYTF TGTGCCACCAGTCCGGACCCCTCCTGGGGCTACACCTTC
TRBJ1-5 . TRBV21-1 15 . CASSKFRPVPKAQHF TGTGCCAGCAGCAAATTTCGGCCCGTTCCTAAAGCCCAGCATTTT
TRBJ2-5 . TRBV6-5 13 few CASSPGGKETQYF TGTGCCAGCAGCCCAGGTGGGAAAGAGACCCAGTACTTC
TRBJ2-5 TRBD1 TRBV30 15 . CAWSVARTGRETQYF TGTGCCTGGAGTGTAGCCCGGACAGGGAGGGAGACCCAGTACTTC
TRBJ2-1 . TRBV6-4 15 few CASSEGPDSDNEQFF TGTGCCAGCAGTGAGGGGCCGGACAGTGACAATGAGCAGTTCTTC
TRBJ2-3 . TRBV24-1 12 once CATMGTTDTQYF TGTGCCACCATGGGCACCACAGATACGCAGTATTTT
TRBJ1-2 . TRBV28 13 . CASTGPRFYGYTF TGTGCCAGCACCGGACCCCGCTTCTATGGCTACACCTTC
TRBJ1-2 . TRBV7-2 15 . CASSLFGSSSYGYTF TGTGCCAGCAGCTTATTTGGCAGTTCCAGCTATGGCTACACCTTC
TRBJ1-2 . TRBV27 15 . CASSLYGATNYGYTF TGTGCCAGCAGTTTATACGGGGCAACTAACTATGGCTACACCTTC
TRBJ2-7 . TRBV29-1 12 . CSIRDTTYEQYF TGCAGCATCCGGGACACCACCTACGAGCAGTACTTC
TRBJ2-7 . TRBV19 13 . CASRADRLGEQYF TGTGCCAGTAGGGCGGATCGTTTGGGCGAGCAGTACTTC
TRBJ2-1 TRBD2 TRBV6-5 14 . CASRSSGGRNEQFF TGTGCCAGCAGGTCGAGCGGGGGAAGGAATGAGCAGTTCTTC
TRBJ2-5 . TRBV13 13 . CASSLDWKETQYF TGTGCCAGCAGCTTAGACTGGAAAGAGACCCAGTACTTC